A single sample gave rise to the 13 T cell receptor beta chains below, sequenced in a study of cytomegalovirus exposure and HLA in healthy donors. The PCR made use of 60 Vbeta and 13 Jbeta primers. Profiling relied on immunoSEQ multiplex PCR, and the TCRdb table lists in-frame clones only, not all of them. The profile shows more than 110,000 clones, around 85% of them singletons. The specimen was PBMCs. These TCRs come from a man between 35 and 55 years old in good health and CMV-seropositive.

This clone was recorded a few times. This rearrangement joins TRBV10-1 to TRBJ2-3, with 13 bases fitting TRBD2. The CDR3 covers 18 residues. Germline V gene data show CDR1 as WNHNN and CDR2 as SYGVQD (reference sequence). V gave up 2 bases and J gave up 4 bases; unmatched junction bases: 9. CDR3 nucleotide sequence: TGCGCCAGCAGTGAGAGGACTAGCGGGAGTCTGAGGGCAGATACGCAGTATTTT. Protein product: CASSERTSGSLRADTQYF.

In DNA form, the CDR3 reads TGTGCCAGCAGCGGGACAGGGACGGGTGAAGCTTTCTTT. This codes for CASSGTGTGEAFF. V gene TRBV6-4 combines with J gene TRBJ1-1; TRBD1 agrees at 9 bases. Trimming at V came to 6 bases and at J to 7 bases, leaving 6 bases not matched to a gene. The germline CDR1 and CDR2 sequences are MRHNA and SNTAGT. The CDR3 contains 13 residues.

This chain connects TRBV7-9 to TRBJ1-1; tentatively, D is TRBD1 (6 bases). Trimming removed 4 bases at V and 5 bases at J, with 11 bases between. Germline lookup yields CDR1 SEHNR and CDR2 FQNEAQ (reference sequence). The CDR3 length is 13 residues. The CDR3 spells CASSSTGRTEAFF. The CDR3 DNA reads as TGTGCCAGCAGCTCTACAGGGCGGACTGAAGCTTTCTTT.

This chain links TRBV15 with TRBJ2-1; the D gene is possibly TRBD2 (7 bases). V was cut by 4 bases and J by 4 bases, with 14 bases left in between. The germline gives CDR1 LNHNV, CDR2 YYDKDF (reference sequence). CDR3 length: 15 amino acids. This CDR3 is CATSTTRGAYNEQFF. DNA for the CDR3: TGTGCCACCAGCACGACACGGGGGGCATACAATGAGCAGTTCTTC.

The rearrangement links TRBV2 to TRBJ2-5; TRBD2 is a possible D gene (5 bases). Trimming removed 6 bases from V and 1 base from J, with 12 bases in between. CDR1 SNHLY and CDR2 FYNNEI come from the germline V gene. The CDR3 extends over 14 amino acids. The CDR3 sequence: CASRASRSQETQYF. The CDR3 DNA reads TGTGCCAGCAGGGCTAGCAGAAGCCAAGAGACCCAGTACTTC.

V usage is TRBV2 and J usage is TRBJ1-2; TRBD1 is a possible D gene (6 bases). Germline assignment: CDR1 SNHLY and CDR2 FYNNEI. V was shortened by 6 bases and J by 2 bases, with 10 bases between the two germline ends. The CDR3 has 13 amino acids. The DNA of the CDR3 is TGTGCCAGCAGAGATACAGGGAACTATGGCTACACCTTC. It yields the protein CASRDTGNYGYTF.

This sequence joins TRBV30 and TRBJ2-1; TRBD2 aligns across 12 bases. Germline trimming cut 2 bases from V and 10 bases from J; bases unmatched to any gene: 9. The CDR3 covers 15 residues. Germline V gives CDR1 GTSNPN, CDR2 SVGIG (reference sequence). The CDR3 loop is CAWSSGLAGREEQFF. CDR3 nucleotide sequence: TGTGCCTGGAGTTCAGGACTAGCGGGACGGGAAGAGCAGTTCTTC.

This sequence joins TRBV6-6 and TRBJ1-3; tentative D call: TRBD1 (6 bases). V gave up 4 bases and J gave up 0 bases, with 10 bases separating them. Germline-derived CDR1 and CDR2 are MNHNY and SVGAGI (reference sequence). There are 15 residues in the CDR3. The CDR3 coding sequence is TGTGCCAGCAGTTCCGACAGGCACTCTGGAAACACCATATATTTT. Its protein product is CASSSDRHSGNTIYF.

CDR3 region: CASSLTSGSGDTQYF. The CDR3 DNA follows: TGTGCCAGCAGCTTAACTAGCGGGAGCGGGGATACGCAGTATTTT. This rearrangement joins TRBV7-2 to TRBJ2-3, with TRBD2 identical over 11 bases. CDR1 is SGHTA and CDR2 is FQGNSA in the germline V gene. V was clipped by 2 bases and J by 6 bases; unmatched bases: 4. This CDR3 is built from 15 residues.

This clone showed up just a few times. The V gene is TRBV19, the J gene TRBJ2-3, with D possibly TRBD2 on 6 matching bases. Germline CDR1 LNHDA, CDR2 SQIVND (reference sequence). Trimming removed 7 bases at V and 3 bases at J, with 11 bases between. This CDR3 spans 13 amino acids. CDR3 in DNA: TGTGCCAGTACCGGCGGGGTGACAGATACGCAGTATTTT. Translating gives CASTGGVTDTQYF.

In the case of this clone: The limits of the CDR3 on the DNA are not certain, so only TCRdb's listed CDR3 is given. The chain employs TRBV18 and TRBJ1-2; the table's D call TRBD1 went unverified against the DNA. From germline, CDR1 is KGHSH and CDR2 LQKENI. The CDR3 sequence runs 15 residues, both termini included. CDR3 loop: CASSRRAGTEHGYTF.

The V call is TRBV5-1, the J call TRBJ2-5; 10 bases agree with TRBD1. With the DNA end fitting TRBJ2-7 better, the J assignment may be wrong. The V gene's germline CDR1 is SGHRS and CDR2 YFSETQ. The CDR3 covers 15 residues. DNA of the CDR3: TGCGCCAGCAGCTCCGGGACAGGGGTCTCCTACGAGCAGTACTTC. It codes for CASSSGTGVSYEQYF.

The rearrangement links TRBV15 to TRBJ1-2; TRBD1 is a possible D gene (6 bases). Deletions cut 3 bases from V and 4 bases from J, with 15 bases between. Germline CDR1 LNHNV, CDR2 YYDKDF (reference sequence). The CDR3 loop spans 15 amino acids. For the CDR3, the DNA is TGTGCCACCAGCAGCGCGGACAGAGTCACCTATGGCTACACCTTC. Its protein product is CATSSADRVTYGYTF.